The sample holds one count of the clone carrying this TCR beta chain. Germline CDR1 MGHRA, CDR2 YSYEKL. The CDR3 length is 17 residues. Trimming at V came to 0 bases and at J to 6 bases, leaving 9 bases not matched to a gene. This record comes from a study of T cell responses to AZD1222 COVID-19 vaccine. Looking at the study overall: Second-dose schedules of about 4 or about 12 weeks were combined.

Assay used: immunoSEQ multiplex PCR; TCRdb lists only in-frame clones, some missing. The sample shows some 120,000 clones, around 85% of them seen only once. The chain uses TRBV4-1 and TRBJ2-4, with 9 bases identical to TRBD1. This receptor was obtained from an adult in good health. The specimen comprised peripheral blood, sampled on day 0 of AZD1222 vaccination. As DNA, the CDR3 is TGCGCCAGCAGCCAAGATTTACAAACAGGGGGCTTAAACATTCAGTACTTC. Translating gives CASSQDLQTGGLNIQYF.